The text below deals with one T cell receptor beta chain. The conserved phenylalanine or tryptophan is not found at the CDR3 terminus, so this likely reflects a read error. It is unclear where the CDR3 begins or ends on the DNA, so no DNA is shown, and the CDR3 is as TCRdb lists it. The data were obtained in a study of tumor-infiltrating lymphocytes in primary liver carcinoma. With a constant-region primer, TCR beta cDNA was made from approximately 450 ng of total RNA. A slightly modified ARM-PCR protocol with three nested multiplex PCR rounds produced these TCR beta libraries. The first two PCR rounds used TRBV1-TRBV30 primers with a Cbeta primer, nine to eleven cycles each. Via MiXCR, TCRdb re-called the multiplex PCR reads, giving one row per CDR3 protein. Counted here are under 25,000 distinct CDR3 sequences, approximately 77% occurring once; the ten biggest clones make up about 30%. Ends included, the CDR3 has 15 residues.

Unsorted bulk tissue, about 18-31 mg of it, served as the source for co-extraction of RNA and DNA. The rearrangement links TRBV12-3 or TRBV12-4 to TRBJ2-7; the listed D gene, TRBD2, was not tested against the DNA. The receptor was derived from a woman in her 30s with primary liver carcinoma and hepatitis B virus infection. Material: liver tumor tissue from sampling region 5. Noted subset: tumor region T5, tumor centre. The CDR3 here is CASSHGLAGRGEQYL.